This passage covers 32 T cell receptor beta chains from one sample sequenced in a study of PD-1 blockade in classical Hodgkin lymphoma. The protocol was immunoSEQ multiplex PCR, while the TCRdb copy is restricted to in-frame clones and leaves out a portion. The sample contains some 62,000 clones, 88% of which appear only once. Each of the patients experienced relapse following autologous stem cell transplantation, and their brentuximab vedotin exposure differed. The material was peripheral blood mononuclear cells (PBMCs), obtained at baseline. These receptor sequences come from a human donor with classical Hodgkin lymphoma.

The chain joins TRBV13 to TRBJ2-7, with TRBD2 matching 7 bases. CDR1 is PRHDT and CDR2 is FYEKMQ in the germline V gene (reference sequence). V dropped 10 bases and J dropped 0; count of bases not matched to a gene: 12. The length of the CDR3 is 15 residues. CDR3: CATAIAGISSYEQYF. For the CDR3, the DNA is TGTGCCACTGCAATAGCGGGCATTAGCTCCTACGAGCAGTACTTC.

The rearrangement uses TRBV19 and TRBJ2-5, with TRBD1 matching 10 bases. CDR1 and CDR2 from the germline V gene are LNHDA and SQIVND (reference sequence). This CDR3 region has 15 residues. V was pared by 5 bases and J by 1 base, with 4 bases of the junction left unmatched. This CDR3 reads CASSPRTGGQETQYF. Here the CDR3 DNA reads TGTGCCAGTAGTCCCCGGACAGGGGGCCAAGAGACCCAGTACTTC.

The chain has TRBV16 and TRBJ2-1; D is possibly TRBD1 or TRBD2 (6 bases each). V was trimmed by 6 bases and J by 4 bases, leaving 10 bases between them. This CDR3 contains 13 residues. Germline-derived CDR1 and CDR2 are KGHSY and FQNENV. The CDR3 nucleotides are TGTGCCAGCAGACAGGGAGGTTACAATGAGCAGTTCTTC. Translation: CASRQGGYNEQFF.

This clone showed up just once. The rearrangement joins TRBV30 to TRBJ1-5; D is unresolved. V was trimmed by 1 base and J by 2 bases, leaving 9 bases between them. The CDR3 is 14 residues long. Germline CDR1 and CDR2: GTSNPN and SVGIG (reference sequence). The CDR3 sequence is CAWSGVEGNQPQHF. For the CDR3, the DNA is TGTGCCTGGAGTGGTGTGGAAGGCAATCAGCCCCAGCATTTT.

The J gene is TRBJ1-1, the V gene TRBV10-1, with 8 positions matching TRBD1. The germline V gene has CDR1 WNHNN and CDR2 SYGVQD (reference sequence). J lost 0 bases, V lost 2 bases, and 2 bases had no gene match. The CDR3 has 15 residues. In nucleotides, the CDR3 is TGCGCCAGCAGTGAGACAGGGGGTATGAACACTGAAGCTTTCTTT. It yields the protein CASSETGGMNTEAFF.

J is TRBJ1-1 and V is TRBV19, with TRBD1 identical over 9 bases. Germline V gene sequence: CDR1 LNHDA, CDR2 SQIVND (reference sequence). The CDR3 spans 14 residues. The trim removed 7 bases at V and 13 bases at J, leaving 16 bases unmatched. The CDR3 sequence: CASTHGGTGFFGFF. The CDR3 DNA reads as TGTGCCAGTACCCACGGTGGGACAGGGTTTTTCGGTTTCTTT.

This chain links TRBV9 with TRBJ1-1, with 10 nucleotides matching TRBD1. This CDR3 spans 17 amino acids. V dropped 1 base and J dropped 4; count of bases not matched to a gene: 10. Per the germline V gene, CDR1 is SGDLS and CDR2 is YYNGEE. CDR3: CASSVTPGQGMGTEAFF. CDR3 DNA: TGTGCCAGCAGCGTAACTCCGGGACAGGGGATGGGCACTGAAGCTTTCTTT.

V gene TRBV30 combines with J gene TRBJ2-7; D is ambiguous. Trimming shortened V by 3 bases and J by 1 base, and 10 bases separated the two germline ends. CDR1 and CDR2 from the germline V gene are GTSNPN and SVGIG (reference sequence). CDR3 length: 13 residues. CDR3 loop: CAWRLGRSYEQYF. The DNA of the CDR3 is TGTGCCTGGAGATTAGGTCGTTCCTACGAGCAGTACTTC.

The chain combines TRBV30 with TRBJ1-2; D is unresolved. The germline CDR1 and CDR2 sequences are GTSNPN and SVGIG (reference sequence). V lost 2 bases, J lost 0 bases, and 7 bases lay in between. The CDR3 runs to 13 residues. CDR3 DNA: TGTGCCTGGAGTTTCACAGCTAACTATGGCTACACCTTC. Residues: CAWSFTANYGYTF. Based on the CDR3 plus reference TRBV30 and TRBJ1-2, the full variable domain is SQTIHQWPATLVQPVGSPLSLECTVEGTSNPNLYWYRQAAGRGLQLLFYSVGIGQISSEVPQNLSASRPQDRQFILSSKKLLLSDSGFYLCAWSFTANYGYTFGSGTRLTVV.

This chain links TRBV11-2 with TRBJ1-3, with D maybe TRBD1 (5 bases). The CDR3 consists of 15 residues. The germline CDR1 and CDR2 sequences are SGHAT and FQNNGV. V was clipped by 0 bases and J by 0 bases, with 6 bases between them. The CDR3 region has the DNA TGTGCCAGCAGCTTAGACGACAGCTCTGGAAACACCATATATTTT. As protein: CASSLDDSSGNTIYF.

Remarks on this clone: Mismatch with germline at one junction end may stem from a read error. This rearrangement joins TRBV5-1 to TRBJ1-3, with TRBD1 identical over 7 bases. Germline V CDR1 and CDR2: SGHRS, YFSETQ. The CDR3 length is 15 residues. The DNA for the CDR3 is TGTGCCAGCAGCTGGACGACAGGGACTGGAAACACCATATATTTT. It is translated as CASSWTTGTGNTIYF.

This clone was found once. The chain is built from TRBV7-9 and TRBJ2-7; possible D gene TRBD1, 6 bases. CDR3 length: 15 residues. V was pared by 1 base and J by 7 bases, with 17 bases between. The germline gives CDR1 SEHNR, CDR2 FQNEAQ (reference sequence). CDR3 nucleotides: TGTGCCAGCAGCTTAGTACAGGGTCCCCCCTGGGAGCAGTACTTC. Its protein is CASSLVQGPPWEQYF. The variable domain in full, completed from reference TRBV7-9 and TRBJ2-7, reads DTGVSQNPRHKITKRGQNVTFRCDPISEHNRLYWYRQTLGQGPEFLTYFQNEAQLEKSRLLSDRFSAERPKGSFSTLEIQRTEQGDSAMYLCASSLVQGPPWEQYFGPGTRLTVT.

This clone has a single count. The CDR3 DNA sequence: TGTGCCAGCAGCGGTGGAGGACGCGACTCCGTTTTGGATTCCTATGGCTACACCTTC. It encodes CASSGGGRDSVLDSYGYTF. This sequence joins TRBV9 and TRBJ1-2; D unresolved. This CDR3 is built from 19 residues. V lost 3 bases to trimming and J lost 4 bases, with 28 bases between them. Germline CDR1 SGDLS, CDR2 YYNGEE.

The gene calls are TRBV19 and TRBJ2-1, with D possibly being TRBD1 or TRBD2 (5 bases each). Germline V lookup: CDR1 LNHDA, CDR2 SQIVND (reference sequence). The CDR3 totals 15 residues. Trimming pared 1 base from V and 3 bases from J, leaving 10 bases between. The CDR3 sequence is CASSIGGWNYNEQFF. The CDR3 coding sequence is TGTGCCAGTAGTATAGGGGGGTGGAACTACAATGAGCAGTTCTTC.

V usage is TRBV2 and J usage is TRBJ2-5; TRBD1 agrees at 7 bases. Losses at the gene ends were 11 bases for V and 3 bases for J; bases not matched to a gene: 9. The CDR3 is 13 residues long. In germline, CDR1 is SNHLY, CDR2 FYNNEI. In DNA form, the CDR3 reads TGTGCCTCCCAGGGGGAAAGCGAAGAGACCCAGTACTTC. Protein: CASQGESEETQYF.

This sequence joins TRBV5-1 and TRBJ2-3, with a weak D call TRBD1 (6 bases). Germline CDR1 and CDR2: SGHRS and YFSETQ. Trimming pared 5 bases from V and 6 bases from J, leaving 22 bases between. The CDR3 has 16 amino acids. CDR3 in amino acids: CASRTAPDRIPDTQYF. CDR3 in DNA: TGCGCCAGCAGGACGGCGCCTGACAGGATACCGGATACGCAGTATTTT.

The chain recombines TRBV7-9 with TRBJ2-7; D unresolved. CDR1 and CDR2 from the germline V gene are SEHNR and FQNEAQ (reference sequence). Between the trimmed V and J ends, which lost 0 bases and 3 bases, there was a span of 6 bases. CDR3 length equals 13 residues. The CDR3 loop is CASSLAPDYEQYF. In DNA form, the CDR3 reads TGTGCCAGCAGCTTAGCGCCCGACTACGAGCAGTACTTC.

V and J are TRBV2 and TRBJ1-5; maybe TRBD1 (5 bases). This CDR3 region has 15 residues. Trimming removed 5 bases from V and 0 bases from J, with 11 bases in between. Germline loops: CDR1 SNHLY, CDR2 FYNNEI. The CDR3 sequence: CASSRQYYSNQPQHF. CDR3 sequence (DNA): TGTGCCAGCAGTCGACAGTACTATAGCAATCAGCCCCAGCATTTT.

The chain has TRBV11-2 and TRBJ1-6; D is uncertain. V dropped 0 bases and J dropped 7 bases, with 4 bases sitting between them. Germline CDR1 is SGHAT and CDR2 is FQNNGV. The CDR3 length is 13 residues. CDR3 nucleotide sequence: TGTGCCAGCAGCTTAGATTTGAATTCACCCCTCCACTTT. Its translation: CASSLDLNSPLHF.

In DNA form, the CDR3 reads TGTGCCTGGAGTTGGACTAGCCCCACAGATACGCAGTATTTT. It codes for CAWSWTSPTDTQYF. This chain joins TRBV30 and TRBJ2-3, with 8 bases identical to TRBD2. This CDR3 spans 14 amino acids. Germline loops: CDR1 GTSNPN, CDR2 SVGIG (reference sequence). The V and J ends lost 2 bases and 2 bases, in that order; junction bases with no gene match: 3.

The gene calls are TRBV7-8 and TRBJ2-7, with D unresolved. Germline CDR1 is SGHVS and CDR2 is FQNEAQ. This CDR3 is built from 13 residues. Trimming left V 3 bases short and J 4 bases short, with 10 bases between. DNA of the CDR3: TGTGCCAGCAGCTTTGGCAGGCTATACGAGCAGTACTTC. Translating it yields CASSFGRLYEQYF. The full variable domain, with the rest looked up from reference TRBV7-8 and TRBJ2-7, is GAGVSQSPRYKVAKRGQDVALRCDPISGHVSLFWYQQALGQGPEFLTYFQNEAQLDKSGLPSDRFFAERPEGSVSTLKIQRTQQEDSAVYLCASSFGRLYEQYFGPGTRLTVT.

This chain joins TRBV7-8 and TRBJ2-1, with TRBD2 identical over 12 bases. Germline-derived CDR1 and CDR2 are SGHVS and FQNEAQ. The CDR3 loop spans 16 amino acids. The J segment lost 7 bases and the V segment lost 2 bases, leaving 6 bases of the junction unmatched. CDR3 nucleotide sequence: TGTGCCAGCAGCTTAACGAGACTAGCGGGGGTAAATGAGCAGTTCTTC. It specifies CASSLTRLAGVNEQFF.

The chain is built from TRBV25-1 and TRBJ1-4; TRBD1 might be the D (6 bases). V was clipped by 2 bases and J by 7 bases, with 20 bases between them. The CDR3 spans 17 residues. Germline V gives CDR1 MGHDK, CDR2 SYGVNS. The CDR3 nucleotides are TGTGCCAGCAGTGAAAGTATGGGTGGCAGGGGAGTTGAAAAACTGTTTTTT. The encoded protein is CASSESMGGRGVEKLFF.

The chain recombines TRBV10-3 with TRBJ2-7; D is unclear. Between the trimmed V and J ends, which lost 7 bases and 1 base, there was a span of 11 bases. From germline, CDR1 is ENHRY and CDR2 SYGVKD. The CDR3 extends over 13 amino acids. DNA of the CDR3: TGTGCCATCAAGGAGACTCAGTCCTACGAGCAGTACTTC. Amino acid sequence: CAIKETQSYEQYF.

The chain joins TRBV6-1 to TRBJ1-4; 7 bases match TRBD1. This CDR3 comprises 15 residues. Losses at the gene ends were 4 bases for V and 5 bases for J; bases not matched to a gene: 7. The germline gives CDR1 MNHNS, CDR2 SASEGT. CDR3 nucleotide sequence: TGTGCCAGCAGTGGGGTGGGACAGTTAAATGAAAAACTGTTTTTT. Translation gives CASSGVGQLNEKLFF.

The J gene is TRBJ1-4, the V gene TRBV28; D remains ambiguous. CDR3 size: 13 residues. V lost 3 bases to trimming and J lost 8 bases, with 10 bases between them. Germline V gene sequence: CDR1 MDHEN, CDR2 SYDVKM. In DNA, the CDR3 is TGTGCCAGCAGTTTTGGGCAGAGCGAAAAACTGTTTTTT. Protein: CASSFGQSEKLFF.

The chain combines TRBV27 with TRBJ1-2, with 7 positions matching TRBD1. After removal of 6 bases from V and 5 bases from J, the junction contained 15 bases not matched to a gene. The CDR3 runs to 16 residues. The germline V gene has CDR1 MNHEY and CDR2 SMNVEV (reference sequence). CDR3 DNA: TGTGCCAGCAGCCGACATGACAGGGCGCGACTTTATGGCTACACCTTC. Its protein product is CASSRHDRARLYGYTF.

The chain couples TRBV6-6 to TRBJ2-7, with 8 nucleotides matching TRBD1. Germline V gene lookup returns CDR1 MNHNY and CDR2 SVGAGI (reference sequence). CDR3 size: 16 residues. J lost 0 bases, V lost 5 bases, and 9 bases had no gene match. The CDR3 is CASSPRQGTYSYEQYF. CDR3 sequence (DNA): TGTGCCAGCAGTCCTAGACAGGGGACCTACTCCTACGAGCAGTACTTC.

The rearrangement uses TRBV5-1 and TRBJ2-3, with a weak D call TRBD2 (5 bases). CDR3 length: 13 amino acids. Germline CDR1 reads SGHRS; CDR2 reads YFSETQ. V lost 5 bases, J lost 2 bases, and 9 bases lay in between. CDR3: CASRWEITDTQYF. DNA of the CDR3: TGCGCCAGCAGGTGGGAGATCACAGATACGCAGTATTTT.

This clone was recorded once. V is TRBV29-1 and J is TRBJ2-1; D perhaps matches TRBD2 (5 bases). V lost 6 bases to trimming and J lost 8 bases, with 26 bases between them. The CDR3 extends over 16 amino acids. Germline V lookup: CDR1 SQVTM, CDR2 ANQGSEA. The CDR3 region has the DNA TGCAGCGTCGCCCCCATCGACAAGGGATTTAGCGATGAGCAGTTCTTC. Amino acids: CSVAPIDKGFSDEQFF.

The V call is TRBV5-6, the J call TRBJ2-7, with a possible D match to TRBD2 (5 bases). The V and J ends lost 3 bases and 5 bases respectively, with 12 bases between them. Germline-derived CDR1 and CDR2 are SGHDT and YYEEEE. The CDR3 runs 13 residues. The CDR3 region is CASSSGSLNEQYF. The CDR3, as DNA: TGTGCCAGCAGCTCGGGAAGCCTCAACGAGCAGTACTTC.

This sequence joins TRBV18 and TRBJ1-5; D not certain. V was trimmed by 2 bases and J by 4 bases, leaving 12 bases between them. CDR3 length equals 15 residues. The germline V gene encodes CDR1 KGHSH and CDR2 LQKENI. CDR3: CASSPGGNQNQPQHF. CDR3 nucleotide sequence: TGTGCCAGCTCACCAGGAGGGAATCAGAATCAGCCCCAGCATTTT.